This TCR beta chain originates from a study of technical replicates of blood from four donors. V lost 5 bases and J 3 bases, leaving 17 bases between the germline ends. Germline V gene sequence: CDR1 LNHDA, CDR2 SQIVND (reference sequence). This CDR3 has 15 residues. Libraries were prepared by immunoSEQ multiplex PCR; TCRdb keeps only in-frame clonotypes and omits some of them. The data show about 80,000 clones, approximately 98% seen once. The clonotype comes from a human donor in good health. The chain couples TRBV19 to TRBJ2-7; perhaps TRBD1 as D (5 bases). Sequenced: T cells isolated from PBMCs. CDR3 loop: CASSAQGLTYYEQYF. CDR3 bases: TGTGCCAGTAGTGCTCAGGGTCTTACCTACTACGAGCAGTACTTC. The full variable domain, its missing parts supplied by reference TRBV19 and TRBJ2-7, is DGGITQSPKYLFRKEGQNVTLSCEQNLNHDAMYWYRQDPGQGLRLIYYSQIVNDFQKGDIAEGYSVSREKKESFPLTVTSAQKNPTAFYLCASSAQGLTYYEQYFGPGTRLTVT.